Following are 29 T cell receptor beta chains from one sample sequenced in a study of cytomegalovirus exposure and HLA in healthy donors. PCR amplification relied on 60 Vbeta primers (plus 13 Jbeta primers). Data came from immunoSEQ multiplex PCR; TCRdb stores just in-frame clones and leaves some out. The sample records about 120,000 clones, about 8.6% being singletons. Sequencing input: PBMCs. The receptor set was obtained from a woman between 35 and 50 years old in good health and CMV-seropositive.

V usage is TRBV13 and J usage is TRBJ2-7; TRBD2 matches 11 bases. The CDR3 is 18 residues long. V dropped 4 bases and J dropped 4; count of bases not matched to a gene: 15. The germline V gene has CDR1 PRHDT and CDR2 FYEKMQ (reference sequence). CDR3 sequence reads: CASSSTIPSGGPLYEQYF. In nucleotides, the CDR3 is TGTGCCAGCAGCTCCACCATCCCTAGCGGGGGGCCTCTATACGAGCAGTACTTC.

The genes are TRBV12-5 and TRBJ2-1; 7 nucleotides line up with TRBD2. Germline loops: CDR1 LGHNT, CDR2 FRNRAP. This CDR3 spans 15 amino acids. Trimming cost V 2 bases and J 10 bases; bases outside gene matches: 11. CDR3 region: CASGLMRGAGREQFF. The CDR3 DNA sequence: TGTGCTAGTGGTTTGATGAGGGGCGCCGGGAGGGAGCAGTTCTTC.

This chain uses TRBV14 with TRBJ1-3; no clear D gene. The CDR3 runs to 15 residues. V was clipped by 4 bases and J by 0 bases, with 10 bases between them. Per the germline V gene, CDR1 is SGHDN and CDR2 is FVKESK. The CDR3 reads CASSPRIGSGNTIYF. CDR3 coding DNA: TGTGCCAGCAGCCCAAGAATCGGCTCTGGAAACACCATATATTTT.

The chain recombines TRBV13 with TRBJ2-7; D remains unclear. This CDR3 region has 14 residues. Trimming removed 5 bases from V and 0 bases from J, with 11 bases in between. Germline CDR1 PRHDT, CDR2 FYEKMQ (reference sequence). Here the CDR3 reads CASSPATVSYEQYF. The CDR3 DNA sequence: TGTGCCAGCAGCCCGGCCACAGTCTCCTACGAGCAGTACTTC.

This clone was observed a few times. The CDR3 nucleotides are TGTGCCAGCAGCCCCTTCGCACGGGCCGCGGGAGAGACCCAGTACTTC. Its translation is CASSPFARAAGETQYF. The J gene is TRBJ2-5, the V gene TRBV9; perhaps TRBD2 as D (5 bases). Germline V lookup: CDR1 SGDLS, CDR2 YYNGEE. The CDR3 is 16 amino acids. Trimming cost V 4 bases and J 4 bases, with 20 bases left between them.

In DNA form, the CDR3 reads TGTGCCAGCAGCTTAGGCGGGGGCCACTACAATGAGCAGTTCTTC. Translated, it gives CASSLGGGHYNEQFF. This chain links TRBV27 with TRBJ2-1; D may be TRBD2 (7 bases). Germline V gene data show CDR1 as MNHEY and CDR2 as SMNVEV (reference sequence). Trimming pared 6 bases from V and 3 bases from J, leaving 15 bases between. This CDR3 is 15 amino acids long.

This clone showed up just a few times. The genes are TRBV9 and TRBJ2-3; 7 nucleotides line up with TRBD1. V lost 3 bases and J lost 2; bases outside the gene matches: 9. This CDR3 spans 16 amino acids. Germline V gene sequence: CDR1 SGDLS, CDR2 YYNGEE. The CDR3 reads CASSDPGQPVTDTQYF. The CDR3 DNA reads TGTGCCAGCAGCGACCCGGGACAGCCCGTCACAGATACGCAGTATTTT.

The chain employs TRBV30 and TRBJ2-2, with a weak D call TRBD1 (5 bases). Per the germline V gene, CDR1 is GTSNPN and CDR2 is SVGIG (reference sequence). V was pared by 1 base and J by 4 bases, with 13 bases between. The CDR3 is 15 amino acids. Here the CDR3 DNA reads TGTGCCTGGAGTGCCCAGGGCGACTTCACCGGGGAGCTGTTTTTT. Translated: CAWSAQGDFTGELFF.

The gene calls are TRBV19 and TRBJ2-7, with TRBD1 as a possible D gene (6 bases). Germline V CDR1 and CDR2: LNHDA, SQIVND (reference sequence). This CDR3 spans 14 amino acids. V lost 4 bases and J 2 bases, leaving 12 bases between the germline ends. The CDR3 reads CASSSRGPPYEQYF. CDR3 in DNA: TGTGCCAGTAGTAGCAGGGGCCCCCCCTACGAGCAGTACTTC.

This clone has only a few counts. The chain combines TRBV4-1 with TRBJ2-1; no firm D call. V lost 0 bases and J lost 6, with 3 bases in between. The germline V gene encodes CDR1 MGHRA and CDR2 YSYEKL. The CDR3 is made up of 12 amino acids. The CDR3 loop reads CASSQDSNEQFF. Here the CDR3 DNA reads TGCGCCAGCAGCCAAGATAGCAATGAGCAGTTCTTC.

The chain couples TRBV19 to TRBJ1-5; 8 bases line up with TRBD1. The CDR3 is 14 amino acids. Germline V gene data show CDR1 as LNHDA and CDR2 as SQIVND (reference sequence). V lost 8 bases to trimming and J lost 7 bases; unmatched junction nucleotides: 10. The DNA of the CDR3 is TGTGCCAGTCAGGACAGGGCAAGTCTCCAGCCCCAGCATTTT. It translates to CASQDRASLQPQHF.

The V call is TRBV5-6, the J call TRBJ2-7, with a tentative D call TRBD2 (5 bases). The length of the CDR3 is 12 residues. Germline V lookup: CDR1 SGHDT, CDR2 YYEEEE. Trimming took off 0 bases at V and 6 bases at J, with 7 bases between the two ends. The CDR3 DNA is TGTGCCAGCAGCTTGGACCGGGGCGAGCAGTACTTC. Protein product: CASSLDRGEQYF.

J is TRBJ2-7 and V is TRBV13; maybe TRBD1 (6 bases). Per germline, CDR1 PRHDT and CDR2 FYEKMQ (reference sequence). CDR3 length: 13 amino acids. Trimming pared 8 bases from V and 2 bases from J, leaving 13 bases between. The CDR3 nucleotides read TGTGCCAGCTCTACAGGGAATGCCTACGAGCAGTACTTC. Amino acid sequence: CASSTGNAYEQYF.

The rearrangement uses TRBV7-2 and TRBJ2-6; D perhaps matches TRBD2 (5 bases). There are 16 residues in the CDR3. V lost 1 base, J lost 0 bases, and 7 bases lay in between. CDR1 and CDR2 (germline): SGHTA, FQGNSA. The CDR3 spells CASSLGRASGANVLTF. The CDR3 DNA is TGTGCCAGCAGCTTAGGGCGGGCCTCTGGGGCCAACGTCCTGACTTTC.

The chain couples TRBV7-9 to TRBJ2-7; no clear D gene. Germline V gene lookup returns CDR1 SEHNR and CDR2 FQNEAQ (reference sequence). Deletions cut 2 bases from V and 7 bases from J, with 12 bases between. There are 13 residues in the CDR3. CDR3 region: CASSLSSLREQYF. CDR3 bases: TGTGCCAGCAGCTTAAGTTCTTTGAGGGAGCAGTACTTC.

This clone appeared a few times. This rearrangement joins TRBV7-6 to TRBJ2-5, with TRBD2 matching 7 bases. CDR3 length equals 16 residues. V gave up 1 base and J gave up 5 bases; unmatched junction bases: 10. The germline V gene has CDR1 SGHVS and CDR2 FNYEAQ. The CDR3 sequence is CASSLGTSSLFETQYF. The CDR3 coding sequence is TGTGCCAGCAGCTTAGGGACTAGTAGTCTGTTCGAGACCCAGTACTTC.

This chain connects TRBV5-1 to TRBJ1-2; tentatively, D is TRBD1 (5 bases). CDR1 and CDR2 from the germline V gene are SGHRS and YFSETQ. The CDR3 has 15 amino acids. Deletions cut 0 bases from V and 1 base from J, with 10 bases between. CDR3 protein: CASSLGGRDNYGYTF. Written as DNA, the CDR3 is TGCGCCAGCAGCTTGGGCGGCAGGGATAACTATGGCTACACCTTC.

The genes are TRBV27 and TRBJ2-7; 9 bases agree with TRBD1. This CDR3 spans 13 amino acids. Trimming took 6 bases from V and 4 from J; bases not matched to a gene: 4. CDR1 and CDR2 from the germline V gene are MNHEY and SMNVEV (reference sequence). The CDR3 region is CASSGQGKYEQYF. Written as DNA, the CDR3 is TGTGCCAGCAGCGGACAGGGGAAGTACGAGCAGTACTTC.

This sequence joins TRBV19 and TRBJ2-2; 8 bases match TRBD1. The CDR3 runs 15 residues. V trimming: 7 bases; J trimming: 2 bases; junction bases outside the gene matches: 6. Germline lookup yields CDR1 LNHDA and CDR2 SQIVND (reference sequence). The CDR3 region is CASTPGTGNTGELFF. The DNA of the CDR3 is TGTGCCAGTACCCCCGGGACAGGAAACACCGGGGAGCTGTTTTTT.

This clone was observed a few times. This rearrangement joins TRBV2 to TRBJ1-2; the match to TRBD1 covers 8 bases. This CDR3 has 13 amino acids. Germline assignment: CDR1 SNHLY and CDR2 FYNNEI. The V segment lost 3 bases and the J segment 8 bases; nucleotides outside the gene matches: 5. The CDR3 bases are TGTGCCAGCAGTGATGGGACAGGAAAAGGCTACACCTTC. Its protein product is CASSDGTGKGYTF.

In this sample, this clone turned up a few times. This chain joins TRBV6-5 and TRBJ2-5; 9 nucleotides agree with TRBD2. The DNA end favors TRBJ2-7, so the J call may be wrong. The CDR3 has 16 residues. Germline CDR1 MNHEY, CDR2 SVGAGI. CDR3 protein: CASSYRAAGGFYEQYF. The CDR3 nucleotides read TGTGCCAGCAGTTATCGGGCAGCGGGGGGCTTTTACGAGCAGTACTTC.

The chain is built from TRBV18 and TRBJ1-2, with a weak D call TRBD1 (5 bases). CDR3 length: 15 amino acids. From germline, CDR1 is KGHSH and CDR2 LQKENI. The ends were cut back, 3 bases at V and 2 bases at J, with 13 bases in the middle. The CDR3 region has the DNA TGTGCCAGCTCACCTACAGGAGCCCGAAACTATGGCTACACCTTC. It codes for CASSPTGARNYGYTF.

The CDR3 sequence: CASSSLGLAGLSGQYF. The DNA for the CDR3 is TGTGCCAGCAGCTCCCTCGGACTAGCCGGCCTTTCAGGGCAGTACTTC. The J gene is TRBJ2-7, the V gene TRBV7-2, with 8 bases matching TRBD2. V shed 4 bases and J 9 bases; nucleotides not matched to a gene: 17. This CDR3 is built from 16 residues. CDR1 SGHTA and CDR2 FQGNSA come from the germline V gene. Full variable domain (missing parts from reference TRBV7-2 and TRBJ2-7): GAGVSQSPSNKVTEKGKDVELRCDPISGHTALYWYRQSLGQGLEFLIYFQGNSAPDKSGLPSDRFSAERTGGSVSTLTIQRTQQEDSAVYLCASSSLGLAGLSGQYFGPGTRLTVT.

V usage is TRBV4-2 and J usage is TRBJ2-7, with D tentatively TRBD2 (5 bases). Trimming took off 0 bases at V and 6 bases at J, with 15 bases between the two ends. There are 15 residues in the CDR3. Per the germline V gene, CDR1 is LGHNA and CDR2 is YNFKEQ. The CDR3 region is CASSQDFGWEFEQYF. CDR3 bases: TGTGCCAGCAGCCAAGATTTCGGCTGGGAGTTCGAGCAGTACTTC.

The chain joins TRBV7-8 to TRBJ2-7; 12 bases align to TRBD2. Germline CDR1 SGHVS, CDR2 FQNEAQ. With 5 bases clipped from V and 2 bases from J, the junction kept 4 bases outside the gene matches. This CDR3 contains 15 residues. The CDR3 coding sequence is TGTGCCAGCAGCGGGTGGACTAGCGGGGCCTACGAGCAGTACTTC. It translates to CASSGWTSGAYEQYF.

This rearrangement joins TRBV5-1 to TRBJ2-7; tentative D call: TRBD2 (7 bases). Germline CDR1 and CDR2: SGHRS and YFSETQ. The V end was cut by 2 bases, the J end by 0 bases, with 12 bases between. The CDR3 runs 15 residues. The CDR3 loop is CASSFRGGPSYEQYF. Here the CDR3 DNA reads TGCGCCAGCAGCTTTAGGGGGGGCCCCTCCTACGAGCAGTACTTC. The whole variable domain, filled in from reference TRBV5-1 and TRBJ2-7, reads KAGVTQTPRYLIKTRGQQVTLSCSPISGHRSVSWYQQTPGQGLQFLFEYFSETQRNKGNFPGRFSGRQFSNSRSEMNVSTLELGDSALYLCASSFRGGPSYEQYFGPGTRLTVT.

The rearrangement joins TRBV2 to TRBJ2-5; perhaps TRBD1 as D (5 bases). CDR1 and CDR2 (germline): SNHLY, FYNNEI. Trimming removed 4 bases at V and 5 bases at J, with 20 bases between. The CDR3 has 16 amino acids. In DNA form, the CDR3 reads TGTGCCAGCAGTGCGACGCGACAGCCGGTGGGGGAGACCCAGTACTTC. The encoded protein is CASSATRQPVGETQYF.

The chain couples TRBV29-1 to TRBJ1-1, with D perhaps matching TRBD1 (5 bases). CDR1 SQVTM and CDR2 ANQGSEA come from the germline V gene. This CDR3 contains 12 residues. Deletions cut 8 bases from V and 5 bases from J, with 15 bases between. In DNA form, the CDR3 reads TGCAGCTATTTGAAGGGGAATACTGAAGCTTTCTTT. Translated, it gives CSYLKGNTEAFF.

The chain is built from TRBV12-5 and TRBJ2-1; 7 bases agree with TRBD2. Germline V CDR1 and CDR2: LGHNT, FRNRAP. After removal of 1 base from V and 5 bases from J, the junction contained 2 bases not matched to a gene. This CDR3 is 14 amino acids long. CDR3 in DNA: TGTGCTAGTGGTTTGGGAGCGGGAAACAATGAGCAGTTCTTC. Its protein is CASGLGAGNNEQFF.